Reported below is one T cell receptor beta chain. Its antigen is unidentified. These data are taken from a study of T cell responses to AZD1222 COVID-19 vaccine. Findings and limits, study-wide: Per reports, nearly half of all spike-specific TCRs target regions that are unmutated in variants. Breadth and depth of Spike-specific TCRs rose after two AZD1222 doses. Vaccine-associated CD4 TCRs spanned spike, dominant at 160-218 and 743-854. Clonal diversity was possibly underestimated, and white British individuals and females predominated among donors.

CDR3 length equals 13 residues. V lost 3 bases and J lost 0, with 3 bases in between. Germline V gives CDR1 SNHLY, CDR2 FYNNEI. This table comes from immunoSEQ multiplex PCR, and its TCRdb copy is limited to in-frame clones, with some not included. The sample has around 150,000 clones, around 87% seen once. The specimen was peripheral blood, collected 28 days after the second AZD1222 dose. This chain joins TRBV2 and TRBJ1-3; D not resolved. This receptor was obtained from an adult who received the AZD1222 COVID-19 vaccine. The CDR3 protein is CASSDLSGNTIYF. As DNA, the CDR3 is TGTGCCAGCAGTGACCTCTCTGGAAACACCATATATTTT.